The rows below give T cell receptor beta chains drawn from one sample of a study of cytomegalovirus exposure and HLA in healthy donors. Produced via immunoSEQ multiplex PCR; TCRdb's table is partial and in-frame only. The top ten clones hold 1.5% to 2% of a sample with hundreds of thousands of clones, roughly 70% of them seen once. Sequences were obtained from PBMCs. These receptors all stem from a woman in her twenties or thirties in good health and CMV-seronegative. The CDR3 runs from the conserved cysteine through the conserved F or W. A D gene is named only where the DNA matches it firmly. Where a row states a size, it is once, few, many or the class of an expanded clone; other rows omit it.

D | J | size | V | DNA | CDR3
TRBD2 | TRBJ2-2 | few | TRBV19 | TGTGCCAGTAGTATCGGACTAGCGGGAGGTCGGTACACCGGGGAGCTGTTTTTT | CASSIGLAGGRYTGELFF
NA | TRBJ2-2 | NA | TRBV4-1 | TGCGCCAGCAGCCGGGTTCGGGGCACCGGGGAGCTGTTTTTT | CASSRVRGTGELFF
NA | TRBJ2-3 | NA | TRBV7-9 | TGTGCCAGCAGCTTAGCGGTCGGACTGAGGGATACGCAGTATTTT | CASSLAVGLRDTQYF
TRBD1 | TRBJ2-1 | NA | TRBV7-3 | TGTGCCAGCAGCTTAGCCGGCGGGGGACAGGGTACAAATGAGCAGTTCTTC | CASSLAGGGQGTNEQFF
TRBD2 | TRBJ2-3 | once | TRBV30 | TGTGCCTGGAGTACTAGCGTGAGCACAGATACGCAGTATTTT | CAWSTSVSTDTQYF
NA | TRBJ1-1 | once | TRBV5-5 | TGTGCCAGCAGCTATCAGGGTGAAGCTTTCTTT | CASSYQGEAFF
NA | TRBJ2-3 | NA | TRBV5-5 | TGTGCCAGCAGCCCACAGATCCCGGCGACAGATACGCAGTATTTT | CASSPQIPATDTQYF
TRBD1 | TRBJ2-7 | NA | TRBV11-2 | TGTGCCAGCAGCGAGGGAGGGACAGGGCTAAACGAGCAGTACTTC | CASSEGGTGLNEQYF
NA | TRBJ2-1 | once | TRBV27 | TGTGCCAGCAGTTTAAGCCCCAGTCACAGCTCCTACAATGAGCAGTTCTTC | CASSLSPSHSSYNEQFF
TRBD2 | TRBJ2-2 | NA | TRBV4-2 | TGTGCCAGCAGCCAAGCTCCAATCCGGGGGGGCCGGAGCACCGGGGAGCTGTTTTTT | CASSQAPIRGGRSTGELFF
TRBD1 | TRBJ1-2 | NA | TRBV4-1 | TGCGCCAGCAGCCAGATCGGGACAGGGGGCAAAGGCTACACCTTC | CASSQIGTGGKGYTF
NA | TRBJ1-2 | NA | TRBV6-1 | TGTGCCATACGGGGTTTGGATGGCTACACCTTC | CAIRGLDGYTF